The 7 T cell receptor beta chains presented below share a single source sample, sequenced in a study of blood T cell repertoires in COVID-19. The assay was immunoSEQ multiplex PCR, and TCRdb's table has in-frame clones only and misses some. Here the sample spans approximately 100,000 clones, approximately 86% being singletons. Sequencing used peripheral blood. The receptors come from a human donor in a cohort sampled during active COVID-19.

This clone has only one observation. The chain recombines TRBV12-5 with TRBJ2-5; 8 nucleotides match TRBD2. This CDR3 comprises 15 residues. J was trimmed by 5 bases and V by 5 bases; bases with no gene match: 10. Germline-derived CDR1 and CDR2 are LGHNT and FRNRAP. The CDR3: CASGPGTRQAETQYF. Here the CDR3 DNA reads TGTGCTAGTGGTCCCGGGACTAGGCAGGCGGAGACCCAGTACTTC.

The rearrangement links TRBV15 to TRBJ2-3; D gene uncertain. The CDR3 runs to 15 residues. Trimming stripped 2 bases from V and 2 bases from J, with 11 bases between. Germline V gene lookup returns CDR1 LNHNV and CDR2 YYDKDF (reference sequence). In nucleotides, the CDR3 is TGTGCCACCAGCAGACCTAAGAGTCCCACAGATACGCAGTATTTT. As protein: CATSRPKSPTDTQYF.

The gene calls are TRBV6-5 and TRBJ2-2; 9 bases are shared with TRBD2. The germline CDR1 and CDR2 sequences are MNHEY and SVGAGI. The J segment lost 6 bases and the V segment lost 6 bases, leaving 8 bases of the junction unmatched. The CDR3 has 15 amino acids. CDR3 sequence reads: CASSLASGRPGELFF. In DNA form, the CDR3 reads TGTGCCAGCAGCCTCGCCAGCGGGAGGCCCGGGGAGCTGTTTTTT.

The chain combines TRBV7-9 with TRBJ2-7, with D possibly matching TRBD1 (5 bases). This CDR3 comprises 14 residues. Trimming cost V 1 base and J 4 bases, with 11 bases left between them. The germline V gene encodes CDR1 SEHNR and CDR2 FQNEAQ (reference sequence). The chain's CDR3 is CASSLDRRWYEQYF. The CDR3 DNA is TGTGCCAGCAGCTTAGACAGGCGATGGTACGAGCAGTACTTC.

The chain joins TRBV6-5 to TRBJ2-7; D may be TRBD1 (5 bases). The V gene's germline CDR1 is MNHEY and CDR2 SVGAGI. CDR3 length: 15 residues. V was trimmed by 0 bases and J by 3 bases, leaving 12 bases between them. The CDR3 is CASSYSDAGNYEQYF. The CDR3 DNA reads TGTGCCAGCAGTTACTCGGACGCAGGGAACTACGAGCAGTACTTC.

The V and J genes are TRBV19 and TRBJ1-5, with D hard to call. The CDR3 length is 13 residues. Trimming pared 5 bases from V and 5 bases from J, leaving 10 bases between. Germline CDR1 reads LNHDA; CDR2 reads SQIVND (reference sequence). CDR3 in amino acids: CASSGRLDQPQHF. The CDR3, as DNA: TGTGCCAGTAGTGGCCGATTGGATCAGCCCCAGCATTTT.

The V and J genes are TRBV11-3 and TRBJ2-1; TRBD2 aligns across 11 bases. The CDR3 is 16 amino acids. V trimming: 5 bases; J trimming: 10 bases; junction bases outside the gene matches: 13. Germline CDR1 and CDR2: SGHNT and YENEEA. The CDR3 region is CASSPRLAGSLGEQFF. The CDR3 region has the DNA TGTGCCAGCAGCCCCAGACTAGCGGGAAGTCTAGGAGAGCAGTTCTTC. The full variable domain, in which reference TRBV11-3 and TRBJ2-1 provide the parts outside the CDR3, is EAGVVQSPRYKIIEKKQPVAFWCNPISGHNTLYWYLQNLGQGPELLIRYENEEAVDDSQLPKDRFSAERLKGVDSTLKIQPAELGDSAVYLCASSPRLAGSLGEQFFGPGTRLTVL.